The sequence of this T cell receptor (beta chain) was determined in a study of blood T cell repertoires in COVID-19. Overall study: COVID-19 samples collected from the United States, Italy and Spain covered acute and convalescent phases. T cells, B-cell-depleted T cells, or PBMCs provided the cDNA or gDNA that served as material.

Original handling: Quantification of nucleated cells was approximated via reference gene primer amplification. Only in-frame clones appear in the TCRdb table, and some are missing; sequencing was by immunoSEQ multiplex PCR. V and J calls and clone size are given by that table; D and trimming were obtained from the DNA. The sample contains 150,000 or so clones, around 88% of which appear only once. V was pared by 2 bases and J by 5 bases, with 7 bases between. The CDR3 contains 13 residues. Germline CDR1 is KGHSH and CDR2 is LQKENI. The rearrangement joins TRBV18 to TRBJ1-5, with D possibly TRBD1 on 6 matching bases. The TCR was taken from a man in his fifties with acute or convalescent COVID-19. The material sequenced was peripheral blood. The DNA for the CDR3 is TGTGCCAGCTCACCAAGGACAGATCAGCCCCAGCATTTT. This sequence encodes CASSPRTDQPQHF.